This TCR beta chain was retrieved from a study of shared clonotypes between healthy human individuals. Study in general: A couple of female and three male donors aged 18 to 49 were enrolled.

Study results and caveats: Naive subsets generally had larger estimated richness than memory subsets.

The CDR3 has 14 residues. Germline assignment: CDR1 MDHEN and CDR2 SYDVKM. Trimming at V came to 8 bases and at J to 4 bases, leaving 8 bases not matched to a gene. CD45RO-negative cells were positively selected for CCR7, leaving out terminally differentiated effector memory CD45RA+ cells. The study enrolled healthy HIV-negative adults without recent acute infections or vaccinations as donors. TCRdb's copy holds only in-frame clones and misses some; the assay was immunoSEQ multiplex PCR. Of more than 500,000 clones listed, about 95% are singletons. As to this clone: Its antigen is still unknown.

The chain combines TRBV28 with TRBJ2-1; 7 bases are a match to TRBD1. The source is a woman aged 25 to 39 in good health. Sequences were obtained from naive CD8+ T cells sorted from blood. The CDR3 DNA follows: TGTGCCAGCTCCGGACAGGCTTTTTACAATGAGCAGTTCTTC. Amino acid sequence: CASSGQAFYNEQFF.